This T cell receptor (beta chain) was recorded in a study of blood T cell repertoires in COVID-19. Study-level background: The analysed material was cDNA or gDNA that came from T cells, B-cell-depleted T cells, or PBMCs.

This clone was counted only a few times. TCRdb's table, derived via immunoSEQ multiplex PCR, lists solely in-frame clones and lacks some. This table holds about 78,000 clones, around 84% found once. Looked up from germline, CDR1 is SGHTA and CDR2 is FQGNSA. This CDR3 spans 14 amino acids. The V and J ends lost 2 bases and 5 bases respectively, with 10 bases between them. The gene calls are TRBV7-2 and TRBJ2-1; D unresolved. The specimen was peripheral blood. The TCR was taken from a man aged 50 or older with acute or convalescent COVID-19. CDR3 coding DNA: TGTGCCAGCAGCTTACCCGGTCTAAACAATGAGCAGTTCTTC. Translation: CASSLPGLNNEQFF.